The 30 T cell receptor beta chains below were found in one sample sequenced in a study of early T cells in non-severe SARS-CoV-2 infection. TCRdb reprocessed the 5' RACE reads via MiXCR and lists one record per CDR3 protein. The top ten clones hold 10% to 15% of a sample with fewer than 40,000 distinct CDR3 sequences, roughly 6.6% of them seen once. The material sequenced was whole blood, taken at baseline. These receptors were collected from an adult who was a healthcare worker with PCR-confirmed SARS-CoV-2 infection or an uninfected control (not recorded which).

At least ten counts were recorded for this clonotype. This chain joins TRBV10-3 and TRBJ2-5; 9 nucleotides agree with TRBD1. Germline V lookup: CDR1 ENHRY, CDR2 SYGVKD. The CDR3 loop spans 18 amino acids. J lost 4 bases, V lost 0 bases, and 12 bases had no gene match. CDR3: CAISESTGTGQGPETQYF. The CDR3 DNA is TGTGCCATCAGTGAGTCGACGGGGACAGGGCAGGGTCCAGAGACCCAGTACTTC.

The rearrangement uses TRBV29-1 and TRBJ2-5; 7 bases fit TRBD1. This CDR3 has 15 residues. The trim removed 5 bases at V and 0 bases at J, leaving 9 bases unmatched. Germline CDR1 and CDR2: SQVTM and ANQGSEA. In nucleotides, the CDR3 is TGCAGCGTTAGGGGGACAGAGTGGTACCAAGAGACCCAGTACTTC. Protein: CSVRGTEWYQETQYF.

This clonotype is medium-sized in the sample. The chain has TRBV19 and TRBJ2-1, with 7 positions matching TRBD2. The length of the CDR3 is 15 residues. The junction had 13 bases not matched to a gene; V was cut back by 7 bases and J by 7 bases. Germline V gene lookup returns CDR1 LNHDA and CDR2 SQIVND (reference sequence). CDR3 sequence (DNA): TGTGCCAGTAAAAGGGCTAGCGGAAACCTTAATGAGCAGTTCTTC. This sequence encodes CASKRASGNLNEQFF.

As for this clonotype: At one boundary the junction diverges from the germline segment, which might be a read error. The gene calls are TRBV12-3 or TRBV12-4 and TRBJ2-1, with a weak D call TRBD2 (6 bases). CDR3 length equals 17 residues. The CDR3 region is CASSLATLLASNNDQFF. The CDR3 DNA follows: TGTGCCAGCAGTTTAGCGACGCTCCTAGCGAGTAACAATGATCAGTTCTTC.

This clonotype was seen many times. The rearrangement links TRBV7-9 to TRBJ2-7; 7 positions agree with TRBD1. CDR1 and CDR2 (germline): SEHNR, FQNEAQ (reference sequence). This CDR3 contains 14 residues. J was trimmed by 2 bases and V by 2 bases; bases with no gene match: 3. Here the CDR3 DNA reads TGTGCCAGCAGCTTACAGGACAGGACCTACGAGCAGTACTTC. This sequence encodes CASSLQDRTYEQYF.

This clonotype has at least ten counts. J is TRBJ2-3 and V is TRBV5-1; D ambiguous. The CDR3 sequence is 13 residues long. Germline loops: CDR1 SGHRS, CDR2 YFSETQ. Deletions cut 0 bases from V and 7 bases from J, with 9 bases between. The CDR3 DNA sequence: TGCGCCAGCAGCTTGGGATACCAGAATACGCAGTATTTT. It codes for CASSLGYQNTQYF.

V and J are TRBV7-6 and TRBJ1-1, with D hard to call. Looked up from germline, CDR1 is SGHVS and CDR2 is FNYEAQ. Trimming left V 0 bases short and J 3 bases short, with 11 bases between. The CDR3 is made up of 15 amino acids. The CDR3 sequence is CASSLAPLADTEAFF. In DNA form, the CDR3 reads TGTGCCAGCAGCTTAGCGCCTCTCGCGGACACTGAAGCTTTCTTT.

This chain connects TRBV28 to TRBJ2-7; D unresolved. CDR1 and CDR2 from the germline V gene are MDHEN and SYDVKM. The V end lost 3 bases, the J end lost 3 bases, and 15 bases lay between the germline ends. The CDR3 is 15 residues long. The chain's CDR3 is CASSFPDGWNYEQYF. The DNA of the CDR3 is TGTGCCAGCAGTTTCCCTGACGGATGGAACTACGAGCAGTACTTC.

The chain has TRBV19 and TRBJ2-2; D remains ambiguous. Germline V gene data show CDR1 as LNHDA and CDR2 as SQIVND (reference sequence). The CDR3 sequence is 13 residues long. The V gene lost 6 bases and the J gene lost 5 bases, with 10 bases spanning the gap. The CDR3 nucleotides read TGTGCCAGTAGGAATAGTGAGACCGGGGAGCTGTTTTTT. Translating gives CASRNSETGELFF. Variable domain in full (rest from reference TRBV19 and TRBJ2-2): DGGITQSPKYLFRKEGQNVTLSCEQNLNHDAMYWYRQDPGQGLRLIYYSQIVNDFQKGDIAEGYSVSREKKESFPLTVTSAQKNPTAFYLCASRNSETGELFFGEGSRLTVL.

The table lists this clonotype with many counts. The J gene is TRBJ1-5, the V gene TRBV7-9; D gene unclear. The CDR3 sequence is 13 residues long. Germline V gives CDR1 SEHNR, CDR2 FQNEAQ (reference sequence). The V end lost 4 bases, the J end lost 6 bases, and 10 bases lay between the germline ends. CDR3 in DNA: TGTGCCAGCAGCTCGACGGAGAGTCAGCCCCAGCATTTT. Translating gives CASSSTESQPQHF.

At least ten counts were recorded for this clonotype. This chain joins TRBV7-9 and TRBJ2-5, with TRBD1 matching 10 bases. Germline loops: CDR1 SEHNR, CDR2 FQNEAQ (reference sequence). The CDR3 spans 17 residues. V trimming: 1 base; J trimming: 4 bases; junction bases outside the gene matches: 9. The CDR3 spells CASSLGRQGALGETQYF. CDR3 bases: TGTGCCAGCAGCTTAGGCCGACAGGGGGCGTTGGGAGAGACCCAGTACTTC.

This clonotype was seen many times. One junction end does not reproduce the germline sequence, and a read error may be involved. The chain couples TRBV15 to TRBJ2-7, with TRBD1 matching 9 bases. Germline V gene data show CDR1 as LNHNV and CDR2 as YYDKDF (reference sequence). This CDR3 region has 14 residues. As DNA, the CDR3 is TGTGCCACCAGCGGAGACAGGGGGGCCTACGAGCAGTACTTC. Residues: CATSGDRGAYEQYF.

This clonotype came up a few times. The chain uses TRBV7-2 and TRBJ1-6, with 11 positions matching TRBD1. The junction had 5 bases not matched to a gene; V was cut back by 5 bases and J by 8 bases. The CDR3 consists of 15 residues. The germline V gene has CDR1 SGHTA and CDR2 FQGNSA. CDR3 in amino acids: CASSLDRGRDSPLHF. The CDR3 nucleotides read TGTGCCAGCAGCCTGGACAGGGGGCGAGATTCACCCCTCCACTTT. Full variable domain (missing parts from reference TRBV7-2 and TRBJ1-6): GAGVSQSPSNKVTEKGKDVELRCDPISGHTALYWYRQSLGQGLEFLIYFQGNSAPDKSGLPSDRFSAERTGGSVSTLTIQRTQQEDSAVYLCASSLDRGRDSPLHFGNGTRLTVT.

There are many counts of this clonotype. The J gene is TRBJ1-1, the V gene TRBV3-1; tentative D call: TRBD1 (6 bases). This CDR3 contains 13 residues. Trimming took off 4 bases at V and 4 bases at J, with 10 bases between the two ends. CDR1 is LGHDT, CDR2 YNNKEL, per germline (reference sequence). The CDR3 sequence: CASSRRGTTEAFF. CDR3 DNA sequence: TGTGCCAGCAGCCGCAGGGGTACCACTGAAGCTTTCTTT.

The J gene is TRBJ1-4, the V gene TRBV6-5; 9 bases align to TRBD1. Trimming took 0 bases from V and 10 from J; bases not matched to a gene: 6. In germline, CDR1 is MNHEY, CDR2 SVGAGI. The CDR3 extends over 15 amino acids. The CDR3, as DNA: TGTGCCAGCAGTTACTCGTGGGACAGGGAAGGAAAACTGTTTTTT. Amino acid sequence: CASSYSWDREGKLFF.

V gene TRBV4-3 combines with J gene TRBJ2-5, with D perhaps matching TRBD1 or TRBD2 (5 bases each). The CDR3 has 14 residues. Per the germline V gene, CDR1 is LGHNA and CDR2 is YSLEER. V gave up 3 bases and J gave up 3 bases, with 11 bases separating them. CDR3 sequence: CASSQTGREETQYF. CDR3 bases: TGCGCCAGCAGCCAGACGGGGCGGGAAGAGACCCAGTACTTC.

Within the sample, this clonotype is medium-sized (0.01 to 0.1%). V usage is TRBV12-3 or TRBV12-4 and J usage is TRBJ2-2; 8 bases match TRBD1. There are 15 residues in the CDR3. The junction had 4 bases not matched to a gene; V was cut back by 3 bases and J by 4 bases. CDR3 bases: TGTGCCAGCAGTTTGAAAGGGACAGGCACCGGGGAGCTGTTTTTT. It translates to CASSLKGTGTGELFF.

The chain has TRBV5-4 and TRBJ2-2, with no clear D. This CDR3 contains 15 residues. The V gene lost 4 bases and the J gene lost 0 bases, with 10 bases spanning the gap. Germline CDR1 and CDR2: SGHNT and YYREEE (reference sequence). The CDR3 region has the DNA TGTGCCAGCAGCCCGGACGTTGCGAACACCGGGGAGCTGTTTTTT. The encoded protein is CASSPDVANTGELFF.

The genes are TRBV29-1 and TRBJ2-2; D tentatively reads TRBD1 or TRBD2 (5 bases each). Trimming removed 5 bases at V and 1 base at J, with 17 bases between. The V gene's germline CDR1 is SQVTM and CDR2 ANQGSEA. CDR3 length equals 16 residues. The CDR3 region is CSVLLVGTQNTGELFF. CDR3 sequence (DNA): TGCAGCGTTCTTTTAGTGGGGACCCAGAACACCGGGGAGCTGTTTTTT.

This clonotype has ten or more counts. This chain connects TRBV5-1 to TRBJ2-7; 9 bases align to TRBD1. CDR3 length: 13 residues. The ends lost 4 bases at V and 3 bases at J; junction bases unmatched: 2. The germline gives CDR1 SGHRS, CDR2 YFSETQ. DNA for the CDR3: TGCGCCAGCAGCCGGGGACAGGGCTACGAGCAGTACTTC. Translation: CASSRGQGYEQYF.

The table lists this clonotype with many counts. The chain employs TRBV7-2 and TRBJ2-4; the match to TRBD1 covers 8 bases. In germline, CDR1 is SGHTA, CDR2 FQGNSA. CDR3 length: 15 amino acids. Trimming cost V 5 bases and J 4 bases; bases outside gene matches: 7. The CDR3 is CASSPPGQAKNIQYF. For the CDR3, the DNA is TGTGCCAGCAGCCCACCGGGACAGGCGAAAAACATTCAGTACTTC.

This clonotype appeared many times. This chain joins TRBV12-3 or TRBV12-4 and TRBJ1-2; 7 bases agree with TRBD1. The CDR3 length is 13 residues. V lost 7 bases, J lost 2 bases, and 4 bases stayed unmatched. In DNA, the CDR3 is TGTGCCAGCAACACGGACAGGAACTATGGCTACACCTTC. Its protein product is CASNTDRNYGYTF.

This clonotype was found a few times. DNA for the CDR3: TGCGCCAGCAGCCAGGGAGCTAGCAGGAAAATTGTAGACGAGCAGTACTTC. It encodes CASSQGASRKIVDEQYF. The V and J genes are TRBV4-3 and TRBJ2-7, with D perhaps TRBD2 (5 bases). CDR3 length equals 17 residues. Trimming cost V 3 bases and J 5 bases, with 23 bases left between them. Germline V gene lookup returns CDR1 LGHNA and CDR2 YSLEER.

Many counts were recorded for this clonotype. The chain carries TRBV7-2 and TRBJ2-5; TRBD1 matches 10 bases. CDR3 length: 15 amino acids. The germline gives CDR1 SGHTA, CDR2 FQGNSA. V lost 5 bases, J lost 6 bases, and 9 bases stayed unmatched. The CDR3 DNA reads as TGTGCCAGCAGCCCACGCCGGGACAGGGGTCAGACCCAGTACTTC. This codes for CASSPRRDRGQTQYF.

In this sample, this clonotype turned up a few times. The chain couples TRBV5-1 to TRBJ2-7; no firm D call. The CDR3 spans 13 residues. CDR1 is SGHRS, CDR2 YFSETQ, per germline. V was clipped by 0 bases and J by 5 bases, with 9 bases between them. The CDR3 here is CASSLELVNEQYF. Written as DNA, the CDR3 is TGCGCCAGCAGCTTGGAGCTTGTGAACGAGCAGTACTTC.

This clonotype was observed a few times. The DNA of the CDR3 is TGTGCCAGCAGCCCGGACAGGGACCTAAACACTGAAGCTTTCTTT. Protein product: CASSPDRDLNTEAFF. V is TRBV5-6 and J is TRBJ1-1, with 8 bases matching TRBD1. Germline trimming cut 4 bases from V and 2 bases from J; bases unmatched to any gene: 7. Per germline, CDR1 SGHDT and CDR2 YYEEEE. The CDR3 length is 15 residues.

This clonotype was seen a handful of times. This chain uses TRBV29-1 with TRBJ2-7, with D perhaps TRBD1 (5 bases). Germline V CDR1 and CDR2: SQVTM, ANQGSEA. V lost 4 bases and J lost 4, with 14 bases in between. The CDR3 has 13 residues. The CDR3 sequence is CSVGGLSPYEQYF. The CDR3, as DNA: TGCAGCGTTGGGGGCTTGAGTCCTTACGAGCAGTACTTC.

The chain employs TRBV6-2 or TRBV6-3 and TRBJ1-2; TRBD1 aligns across 10 bases. Looked up from germline, CDR1 is MNHEY and CDR2 is SVGEGT. The CDR3 sequence is 16 residues long. The ends lost 2 bases at V and 3 bases at J; junction bases unmatched: 6. The CDR3 region is CASSYPGTGEDYGYTF. The CDR3 DNA reads as TGTGCCAGCAGTTACCCGGGGACAGGGGAAGACTATGGCTACACCTTC.

This clonotype has only a few counts. The chain carries TRBV12-3 or TRBV12-4 and TRBJ2-2; 13 bases line up with TRBD2. V dropped 3 bases and J dropped 2; count of bases not matched to a gene: 6. The CDR3 consists of 18 residues. Here the CDR3 reads CASSFGPGLAGNTGELFF. As DNA, the CDR3 is TGTGCCAGCAGTTTCGGCCCGGGACTAGCGGGAAACACCGGGGAGCTGTTTTTT.

The rearrangement links TRBV20-1 to TRBJ2-7, with TRBD1 matching 10 bases. This CDR3 region has 15 residues. V dropped 2 bases and J dropped 3; count of bases not matched to a gene: 7. The V gene's germline CDR1 is DFQATT and CDR2 SNEGSKA (reference sequence). The CDR3 loop reads CSARHTGTGVYEQYF. CDR3 nucleotide sequence: TGCAGTGCTAGACATACCGGGACAGGGGTCTACGAGCAGTACTTC.